A selection of T cell receptor beta chains follows, all from one sample in a study of T cells in Graves' hyperthyroidism and ophthalmopathy. One entry per CDR3 protein results from TCRdb running MiXCR on the multiplex PCR reads. The sample records almost 500,000 distinct CDR3 sequences, roughly 22% being singletons. The sequenced sample was blood. The receptors shown here come from a woman between 70 and 85 years old with Graves' ophthalmopathy. Both conserved end residues are part of each CDR3. The D gene is left open where the match is weak. Where a row states a size, it is once, few, many or the class of an expanded clone; other rows omit it.

cdr3_nt	cdr3_aa	d_call	cdr3_length	clone_size	v_call	j_call
TGTGCCAGCAGAAGGGGGGGCTCGGACACCGGGGAGCTGTTTTTT	CASRRGGSDTGELFF	.	15	.	TRBV3-1	TRBJ2-2
TGTGCCAGCAACGAAAGCGGGAGCTCCTACGAGCAGTACTTC	CASNESGSSYEQYF	TRBD2	14	.	TRBV28	TRBJ2-7
TGTGCCAGCAGCTTAACGGGCGCGACTAGCACAGATACGCAGTATTTT	CASSLTGATSTDTQYF	.	16	few	TRBV7-3	TRBJ2-3
TGTGCCAGCAGCCGGATTGGGACAGGGGGCGGATATGGCTACACCTTC	CASSRIGTGGGYGYTF	TRBD1	16	.	TRBV11-2	TRBJ1-2
TGTGCCAGCAGTCCGACCGGGACAGGGTTTTACGAGCAGTACTTC	CASSPTGTGFYEQYF	TRBD1	15	.	TRBV12-3/TRBV12-4	TRBJ2-7
TGTGCCAGCAGCTTGTGGGTTTCTAACTATGGCTACACCTTC	CASSLWVSNYGYTF	.	14	.	TRBV5-5	TRBJ1-2
TGTGCCAGCAGCGTAACAGGGTTGAATGAGCAGTTCTTC	CASSVTGLNEQFF	.	13	.	TRBV9	TRBJ2-1
TGTGCCAGCTCACCACCGGGACGCGAGCAGTTCTTC	CASSPPGREQFF	.	12	few	TRBV18	TRBJ2-1
TGTGCCAGCAGTTTCTCGGTAGGGGTGGGGTCTCATGGCTACACCTTC	CASSFSVGVGSHGYTF	.	16	few	TRBV27	TRBJ1-2
TGTGCCAGCAGGTCTAGTGGGTTTCTCTCTGGGGCCAACGTCCTGACTTTC	CASRSSGFLSGANVLTF	.	17	.	TRBV12-3/TRBV12-4	TRBJ2-6
TGTGCCACCAACAGCCAGACCGGGACTAGCGGCACAGATACGCAGTATTTT	CATNSQTGTSGTDTQYF	TRBD2	17	.	TRBV10-3	TRBJ2-3
TGTGCCAGCTCACCAGGGATAGGGAATAGCAATCAGCCCCAGCATTTT	CASSPGIGNSNQPQHF	.	16	once	TRBV18	TRBJ1-5
TGCGCCAGCAGCCAGACTAGCGGGCCTACAGATACGCAGTATTTT	CASSQTSGPTDTQYF	TRBD2	15	few	TRBV5-5	TRBJ2-3
TGCAGTGCTAGAGAAGCCTTGAGGACAGGGACGGGCTACACCTTC	CSAREALRTGTGYTF	TRBD1	15	.	TRBV20-1	TRBJ1-2
TGCAGTGCTCCGGGACAAACTAACTATGGCTACACCTTC	CSAPGQTNYGYTF	.	13	.	TRBV20-1	TRBJ1-2
TGCAGTGCTAGGCGGACAGGGGGTAACACTGAAGCTTTCTTT	CSARRTGGNTEAFF	TRBD1	14	.	TRBV20-1	TRBJ1-1
TGTGCTAGTGGGCAGGTCGCAGGGCCAGATACGCAGTATTTT	CASGQVAGPDTQYF	.	14	.	TRBV12-5	TRBJ2-3
TGCAGTGCTAGTCTACTTAGCAATCAGCCCCAGCATTTT	CSASLLSNQPQHF	.	13	.	TRBV20-1	TRBJ1-5
TGTGCCAGCAGCCAAGAGGGGCGGGGGGAGCAGTACTTC	CASSQEGRGEQYF	TRBD2	13	.	TRBV3-1	TRBJ2-7
TGTGCCAGCAGAAGACTAGCGGGAGGTAATGAGCAGTTCTTC	CASRRLAGGNEQFF	TRBD2	14	many	TRBV11-2	TRBJ2-1
TGTGCCAGCAGCTGGTTTGGAGGGCCAACCTACGAGCAGTACTTC	CASSWFGGPTYEQYF	.	15	many	TRBV7-2	TRBJ2-7
TGTGCTAGTGGTTTGTGGGGGCACGGTCAGCCCCAGCATTTT	CASGLWGHGQPQHF	.	14	few	TRBV12-5	TRBJ1-5
TGCAGCGTTGAGCCGGGGGGCTCTGGAAACACCATATATTTT	CSVEPGGSGNTIYF	.	14	many	TRBV29-1	TRBJ1-3
TGTGCCAGCAGTTACACCCTAGGCCAGACTAACTATGGCTACACCTTC	CASSYTLGQTNYGYTF	.	16	.	TRBV6-5	TRBJ1-2
TGTGCCAGCAGCCTCGGGGGGGTTCACGAGCAGTACTTC	CASSLGGVHEQYF	TRBD2	13	.	TRBV9	TRBJ2-7
TGTGCCAGCAGCCCGAAGGGACTAGGGCGAGCCATTCAGTACTTC	CASSPKGLGRAIQYF	TRBD2	15	.	TRBV5-6	TRBJ2-4
TGTGCCAGTAGCCCGAACTCTTCAACTAATGAAAAACTGTTTTTT	CASSPNSSTNEKLFF	.	15	.	TRBV19	TRBJ1-4
TGTGCCAGCAGCTTTTCGTTGAGTGAAGCTTTCTTT	CASSFSLSEAFF	.	12	many	TRBV7-9	TRBJ1-1
TGCAGCGTCTTGGGGGGTTACAATGAGCAGTTCTTC	CSVLGGYNEQFF	.	12	.	TRBV29-1	TRBJ2-1
TGTGCCACCATGAGGGGGGCTATATCCTACAATGAGCAGTTCTTC	CATMRGAISYNEQFF	.	15	few	TRBV28	TRBJ2-1
TGCAGTGCTAGACCGGACCCGACTAGCGGGAGTTACAATGAGCAGTTCTTC	CSARPDPTSGSYNEQFF	TRBD2	17	.	TRBV20-1	TRBJ2-1
TGTGCCAGCAGCTTAGCAGTTTTGGCGGGAGGCTCCCACGAGCAGTACTTC	CASSLAVLAGGSHEQYF	TRBD2	17	many	TRBV11-2	TRBJ2-7
TGTGCCAGCAGCTTAGTGGGGGCGAAGGATGGCTACACCTTC	CASSLVGAKDGYTF	.	14	.	TRBV7-2	TRBJ1-2
TGTGCCAGCAGTAAACAGGGGGGCACCATATATTTT	CASSKQGGTIYF	TRBD1	12	few	TRBV2	TRBJ1-3
TGTGCCAGCAGCACCCTCGGACAGGGAGGAACTGAAGCTTTCTTT	CASSTLGQGGTEAFF	TRBD1	15	many	TRBV6-1	TRBJ1-1
TGTGCCAGCAGTGACGGGACTACATCGTTACTCCAGTACTTC	CASSDGTTSLLQYF	TRBD2	14	.	TRBV6-1	TRBJ2-5
TGCAGTGCTGAGAACTCCCTAGCGGAGAGCTCCTACGAGCAGTACTTC	CSAENSLAESSYEQYF	TRBD2	16	.	TRBV20-1	TRBJ2-7
TGCAGTGCTAGAGATCTCGGCAGGGTTCAGCCCCAGCATTTT	CSARDLGRVQPQHF	.	14	.	TRBV20-1	TRBJ1-5
TGTGCCAGCAGCGCGACAGGGGACAGCAATCAGCCCCAGCATTTT	CASSATGDSNQPQHF	TRBD1	15	few	TRBV9	TRBJ1-5
TGCGCCAGCAGCTTGGCGGTGGAGGATTCACGTTATGGCTACACCTTC	CASSLAVEDSRYGYTF	.	16	few	TRBV5-1	TRBJ1-2
TGTGCCTGGAGTGTAGCAGGGAACACTGAAGCTTTCTTT	CAWSVAGNTEAFF	.	13	many	TRBV30	TRBJ1-1
TGTGCCAGCAGTTATAGCGGGAGCCCCTCCTACAATGAGCAGTTCTTC	CASSYSGSPSYNEQFF	TRBD2	16	few	TRBV6-1	TRBJ2-1
TGTGCCAGCAGTCTTAGTCAGGTCCCCTACGAGCAGTACTTC	CASSLSQVPYEQYF	.	14	many	TRBV12-3/TRBV12-4	TRBJ2-7
TGTGCCAGCAGCCGGGACGATTCCTACGAGCAGTACTTC	CASSRDDSYEQYF	.	13	many	TRBV3-1	TRBJ2-7
TGTGCCAGCAGCCTAAGGGACTCCTGGCCAGTATCACCCCTCCACTTT	CASSLRDSWPVSPLHF	.	16	.	TRBV3-1	TRBJ1-6
TGTGCCAGCTCACCGGTTCGACAGGGATACTACGAGCAGTACTTC	CASSPVRQGYYEQYF	TRBD1	15	.	TRBV18	TRBJ2-7
TGTGCCAGCAGCGTAGGTGTGACCAACCAACGCACAGATACGCAGTATTTT	CASSVGVTNQRTDTQYF	.	17	.	TRBV9	TRBJ2-3
TGTGCCAGCAGCTTAAGGCAGGGGGCGATCGGGGAGCTGTTTTTT	CASSLRQGAIGELFF	TRBD1	15	.	TRBV7-3	TRBJ2-2
TGTGCCAGCACCGGGGAGGGCTATTCTAACTATGGCTACACCTTC	CASTGEGYSNYGYTF	.	15	few	TRBV12-3/TRBV12-4	TRBJ1-2
TGTGCCAGCAGCACCGGACTAGCGCTCACAGATACGCAGTATTTT	CASSTGLALTDTQYF	TRBD2	15	.	TRBV3-1	TRBJ2-3
TGTGCCAGCAGTTACACCGGGGCCGAAATTAAAACCCTCCACTTT	CASSYTGAEIKTLHF	.	15	.	TRBV6-5	TRBJ1-6
TGCAGCGGGGTGGGGTCCCCGGGGGCGGACACTGAAGCTTTCTTT	CSGVGSPGADTEAFF	.	15	few	TRBV29-1	TRBJ1-1
TGTGCCTGGAGTGCGGGGAACTGGAATGAAAAACTGTTTTTT	CAWSAGNWNEKLFF	.	14	.	TRBV30	TRBJ1-4
TGTGCCAGCAGGAACGGACTAGCGGCCTACAATGAGCAGTTCTTC	CASRNGLAAYNEQFF	TRBD2	15	.	TRBV5-4	TRBJ2-1
TGCAGTGCTAGAGACAGGGGGCACACTGAAGCTTTCTTT	CSARDRGHTEAFF	TRBD1	13	.	TRBV20-1	TRBJ1-1
TGCAGTGCTAGACGGGAAGGCACCATATATTTT	CSARREGTIYF	.	11	few	TRBV20-1	TRBJ1-3
TGTGCCAGCAGCCCCGGGACAGGCATCTCTGGGGCCAACGTCCTGACTTTC	CASSPGTGISGANVLTF	TRBD1	17	.	TRBV27	TRBJ2-6
TGTGCCATCAGTGAGATTAGTGGGGAGACTGAAGCTTTCTTT	CAISEISGETEAFF	.	14	few	TRBV10-3	TRBJ1-1
TGTGCCAGCTCACCATTGCAGCGCTTACGAGATACGCAGTATTTT	CASSPLQRLRDTQYF	.	15	few	TRBV18	TRBJ2-3